This record looks at one TCR beta chain sequence and its context. The CDR3 runs to 11 residues. CDR1 is SEHNR, CDR2 FQNEAQ, per germline (reference sequence). V dropped 7 bases and J dropped 6 bases, with 8 bases sitting between them. This entry is derived from a study of blood T cell repertoires in COVID-19. The wider study: Donors in the United States, Italy and Spain gave samples during acute or convalescent COVID-19. PBMCs, B-cell-depleted T cells, or T cells provided the cDNA or gDNA that made up the material.

In the original analysis: The assay estimated nucleated cells by amplifying reference gene primers. Only in-frame clones appear in the TCRdb table, and some are missing; sequencing was by immunoSEQ multiplex PCR. The V and J calls and clone size are taken from that table; D and trimming were inferred from the DNA. This table holds fewer than 200,000 clones, roughly 83% found once. The chain is built from TRBV7-9 and TRBJ2-3; D might be TRBD2 (5 bases). This sequence originates from a human donor in a cohort sampled during active COVID-19. Source material: peripheral blood. The CDR3 region has the DNA TGTGCCAGCAAGAGGGTGGATACGCAGTATTTT. It specifies CASKRVDTQYF.